The clone carrying this TCR beta chain has more than one count but fewer than ten. This sample stems from a study of T cells in Graves' hyperthyroidism and ophthalmopathy. Background on the study: Peripheral blood sampling occurred at initial diagnosis, before any treatment.

Amplification of TCR beta CDR3 regions used RNA as the template. Using the HTBI primer set, a first-round RT-PCR was run on the TCR CDR3. In TCRdb, the multiplex PCR reads were re-called with MiXCR into one record per CDR3 protein. The sample yields roughly 180,000 distinct CDR3 sequences, over 8% seen once. The ends lost 7 bases at V and 0 bases at J; junction bases unmatched: 4. The CDR3 has 15 amino acids. CDR1 is SGHKS and CDR2 is YYEKEE in the germline V gene (reference sequence). 10 ml of fresh peripheral blood supplied the PBMCs. The chain carries TRBV5-5 and TRBJ2-2; 9 bases match TRBD2. The clonotype was recovered from a young woman with Graves' hyperthyroidism that later progressed to Graves' ophthalmopathy. Sequencing was carried out using blood. The CDR3 sequence is CASGLAGPNTGELFF. The CDR3 region has the DNA TGTGCCAGCGGGCTAGCGGGACCGAACACCGGGGAGCTGTTTTTT. Based on the CDR3 plus reference TRBV5-5 and TRBJ2-2, the full variable domain is DAGVTQSPTHLIKTRGQQVTLRCSPISGHKSVSWYQQVLGQGPQFIFQYYEKEERGRGNFPDRFSARQFPNYSSELNVNALLLGDSALYLCASGLAGPNTGELFFGEGSRLTVL.